The 10 T cell receptor beta chains in this list originate from one sample, sequenced in a study of shared clonotypes between healthy human individuals. Some clones are missing from TCRdb's copy, which holds only in-frame ones; the method was immunoSEQ multiplex PCR. The table has approximately 2.3 million clones, approximately 93% seen once. The material sequenced was naive CD4+ T cells from PBMCs. Noted subset: CD45RA+ positively selected. The receptors derive from a man aged 18-30 years in good health. Some clones in this sample may be carry-over from other donors' samples.

J is TRBJ1-1 and V is TRBV28, with 8 bases aligning to TRBD1. V shed 5 bases, J shed 4 bases, and the junction held 9 bases outside the gene matches. The CDR3 totals 15 residues. The germline gives CDR1 MDHEN, CDR2 SYDVKM. This chain's CDR3 is CASSPVTGGGTEAFF. The DNA of the CDR3 is TGTGCCAGCAGTCCCGTTACAGGGGGGGGCACTGAAGCTTTCTTT.

Regarding this clone: At the DNA level, this CDR3 is encoded by other sequences in the same sample as well. The rearrangement uses TRBV9 and TRBJ1-2; 8 bases match TRBD1. Trimming cost V 3 bases and J 2 bases; bases outside gene matches: 6. CDR3 length equals 15 residues. The germline V gene encodes CDR1 SGDLS and CDR2 YYNGEE. CDR3 coding DNA: TGTGCCAGCAGCGCCGGACAGGGTGTAAACTATGGCTACACCTTC. Residues: CASSAGQGVNYGYTF.

V gene TRBV10-1 combines with J gene TRBJ1-6; possible D gene TRBD1, 5 bases. This CDR3 has 14 amino acids. Trimming stripped 0 bases from V and 6 bases from J, with 6 bases between. Germline V gives CDR1 WNHNN, CDR2 SYGVQD (reference sequence). This CDR3 is CASSESTANSPLHF. The CDR3, as DNA: TGCGCCAGCAGTGAGTCGACAGCTAATTCACCCCTCCACTTT.

The CDR3 DNA reads as TGTGCCAGCTCACCACCGGGGAGGGAAGAGACCCAGTACTTC. It translates to CASSPPGREETQYF. The rearrangement joins TRBV18 to TRBJ2-5; 7 bases line up with TRBD2. The CDR3 is 14 residues long. Trimming cost V 0 bases and J 3 bases; bases outside gene matches: 1. Looked up from germline, CDR1 is KGHSH and CDR2 is LQKENI. The full variable domain, its missing parts supplied by reference TRBV18 and TRBJ2-5, is NAGVMQNPRHLVRRRGQEARLRCSPMKGHSHVYWYRQLPEEGLKFMVYLQKENIIDESGMPKERFSAEFPKEGPSILRIQQVVRGDSAAYFCASSPPGREETQYFGPGTRLLVL.

This sequence joins TRBV18 and TRBJ2-7; D gene unclear. Germline values: CDR1 KGHSH, CDR2 LQKENI. The CDR3 loop spans 14 amino acids. The germline V and J ends were trimmed by 6 bases and 2 bases, with 14 bases remaining between them. CDR3 bases: TGTGCCAGCTCCATGGGGTTGGGCACCTACGAGCAGTACTTC. Translation gives CASSMGLGTYEQYF. Looking up the rest from reference TRBV18 and TRBJ2-7 gives the full variable domain: NAGVMQNPRHLVRRRGQEARLRCSPMKGHSHVYWYRQLPEEGLKFMVYLQKENIIDESGMPKERFSAEFPKEGPSILRIQQVVRGDSAAYFCASSMGLGTYEQYFGPGTRLTVT.

With regard to this clone: Within the sample, other DNA sequences also encode this same CDR3. The chain combines TRBV18 with TRBJ2-2, with 9 bases matching TRBD2. CDR3 length: 16 residues. The trim removed 3 bases at V and 0 bases at J, leaving 2 bases unmatched. Germline-derived CDR1 and CDR2 are KGHSH and LQKENI. In DNA form, the CDR3 reads TGTGCCAGCTCACCGGGACTAGCTGCGAACACCGGGGAGCTGTTTTTT. Translated, it gives CASSPGLAANTGELFF.

The J gene is TRBJ2-3, the V gene TRBV10-1, with 7 nucleotides matching TRBD2. The J segment lost 2 bases and the V segment lost 6 bases, leaving 11 bases of the junction unmatched. From germline, CDR1 is WNHNN and CDR2 SYGVQD (reference sequence). This CDR3 has 16 amino acids. The CDR3 loop reads CASSGQSGAHTDTQYF. For the CDR3, the DNA is TGCGCCAGCAGCGGCCAGAGCGGGGCCCACACAGATACGCAGTATTTT.

The chain couples TRBV14 to TRBJ2-1; TRBD2 aligns across 11 bases. After removal of 0 bases from V and 0 bases from J, the junction contained 10 bases not matched to a gene. There are 20 residues in the CDR3. Germline V gene sequence: CDR1 SGHDN, CDR2 FVKESK. The CDR3 region has the DNA TGTGCCAGCAGCCAAGATGTTAGGGGACTAGCGGTTAGCTCCTACAATGAGCAGTTCTTC. This sequence encodes CASSQDVRGLAVSSYNEQFF.

The rearrangement joins TRBV11-3 to TRBJ2-5, with D unresolved. Trimming pared 1 base from V and 6 bases from J, leaving 9 bases between. Germline V gene lookup returns CDR1 SGHNT and CDR2 YENEEA. This CDR3 is 13 amino acids long. CDR3 in amino acids: CASSLVPGQTQYF. The CDR3 bases are TGTGCCAGCAGCTTAGTGCCAGGCCAGACCCAGTACTTC.

The chain is built from TRBV27 and TRBJ2-7, with 10 bases lining up with TRBD1. Per the germline V gene, CDR1 is MNHEY and CDR2 is SMNVEV (reference sequence). There are 14 residues in the CDR3. V was clipped by 5 bases and J by 2 bases; unmatched bases: 3. CDR3 sequence reads: CASSKGQGPYEQYF. Written as DNA, the CDR3 is TGTGCCAGCAGTAAGGGACAGGGGCCCTACGAGCAGTACTTC.